One and the same sample provided the 23 T cell receptor beta chains below, sequenced in a study of blood T cell repertoires in COVID-19. Using immunoSEQ multiplex PCR, the repertoire was profiled, and TCRdb retains in-frame clones only, with some absent. The sample includes a few hundred thousand clones, about 92% of them seen just once. Sequencing input: PBMCs or T cells enriched from blood (not recorded which). The origin of the receptors is a woman aged 25 to 39 who had recovered from COVID-19.

In its sample, this clone was seen a few times. The chain links TRBV5-1 to TRBJ1-2, with a possible D match to TRBD1 (5 bases). Germline values: CDR1 SGHRS, CDR2 YFSETQ. The V end was cut by 4 bases, the J end by 1 base, with 14 bases between. The CDR3 spans 15 residues. The CDR3 DNA reads as TGCGCCAGCAGCGGGGGGAGTTTCCGTAACTATGGCTACACCTTC. It specifies CASSGGSFRNYGYTF.

The rearrangement joins TRBV5-8 to TRBJ1-4; the match to TRBD1 covers 9 bases. Germline values: CDR1 SGHTS, CDR2 YDEGEE. CDR3 size: 16 residues. With 4 bases clipped from V and 10 bases from J, the junction kept 14 bases outside the gene matches. The CDR3 sequence: CASSDPRGQGFGKLFF. The CDR3 DNA follows: TGTGCCAGCAGCGACCCGAGGGGACAGGGCTTTGGAAAACTGTTTTTT. Variable domain in full (rest from reference TRBV5-8 and TRBJ1-4): EAGVTQSPTHLIKTRGQQATLRCSPISGHTSVYWYQQALGLGLQFLLWYDEGEERNRGNFPPRFSGRQFPNYSSELNVNALELEDSALYLCASSDPRGQGFGKLFFGSGTQLSVL.

V and J are TRBV4-2 and TRBJ2-7; 8 positions match TRBD1. The CDR3 loop spans 14 amino acids. CDR1 and CDR2 (germline): LGHNA, YNFKEQ. The V segment lost 4 bases and the J segment 6 bases; nucleotides outside the gene matches: 8. CDR3 loop: CASSLQDRAGEQYF. The CDR3 bases are TGTGCCAGCAGCCTTCAGGACAGGGCGGGCGAGCAGTACTTC.

This rearrangement joins TRBV6-2 or TRBV6-3 to TRBJ1-5; D uncertain. V lost 1 base and J lost 6, with 7 bases in between. The CDR3 loop spans 13 amino acids. The V gene's germline CDR1 is MNHEY and CDR2 SVGEGT. The DNA for the CDR3 is TGTGCCAGCAGTTACTGGAGCGGTCAGCCCCAGCATTTT. Translation gives CASSYWSGQPQHF.

This chain connects TRBV28 to TRBJ1-2; D perhaps matches TRBD1 (5 bases). V lost 8 bases, J lost 7 bases, and 20 bases lay in between. This CDR3 region has 14 residues. Per the germline V gene, CDR1 is MDHEN and CDR2 is SYDVKM. CDR3 in amino acids: CASSSTGGQVGYTF. In DNA, the CDR3 is TGTGCCAGCTCTTCGACCGGGGGTCAAGTTGGCTACACCTTC.

The gene calls are TRBV10-3 and TRBJ2-7, with TRBD2 matching 11 bases. V trimming: 6 bases; J trimming: 1 base; junction bases outside the gene matches: 2. Germline V gives CDR1 ENHRY, CDR2 SYGVKD. This CDR3 has 14 amino acids. CDR3: CAIRRTSGSYEQYF. The CDR3 coding sequence is TGTGCCATCAGGCGGACTAGCGGGTCCTACGAGCAGTACTTC.

This chain uses TRBV4-1 with TRBJ2-7; TRBD2 matches at 10 bases. Germline assignment: CDR1 MGHRA and CDR2 YSYEKL. V shed 5 bases, J shed 0 bases, and the junction held 4 bases outside the gene matches. The CDR3 runs 15 residues. In DNA, the CDR3 is TGCGCCAGCAGCTTTAGCGGGAGGACCTCCTACGAGCAGTACTTC. Its translation is CASSFSGRTSYEQYF.

V gene TRBV19 combines with J gene TRBJ2-7, with TRBD1 as a possible D gene (6 bases). The CDR3 is 15 amino acids. The V end lost 5 bases, the J end lost 3 bases, and 17 bases lay between the germline ends. Germline CDR1 is LNHDA and CDR2 is SQIVND (reference sequence). As DNA, the CDR3 is TGTGCCAGTAGTCTCTCAACAGGGAGCGTCTACGAGCAGTACTTC. Amino acids: CASSLSTGSVYEQYF.

This sequence joins TRBV28 and TRBJ2-7; D not certain. This CDR3 is built from 11 residues. Trimming removed 4 bases from V and 3 bases from J, with 4 bases in between. Germline CDR1 is MDHEN and CDR2 is SYDVKM. The CDR3 is CASSYIYEQYF. The CDR3 region has the DNA TGTGCCAGCAGTTATATCTACGAGCAGTACTTC.

As DNA, the CDR3 is TGTGCCAGCAGCTCCTCACAGTCTGACTATGGCTACACCTTC. Translation: CASSSSQSDYGYTF. The chain couples TRBV7-2 to TRBJ1-2; no definite D call. Germline V CDR1 and CDR2: SGHTA, FQGNSA. CDR3 length: 14 amino acids. The ends were cut back, 4 bases at V and 3 bases at J, with 12 bases in the middle.

The chain recombines TRBV19 with TRBJ2-6; 9 bases are a match to TRBD1. J lost 0 bases, V lost 5 bases, and 11 bases had no gene match. Germline-derived CDR1 and CDR2 are LNHDA and SQIVND (reference sequence). The CDR3 has 19 amino acids. The CDR3 DNA follows: TGTGCCAGTAGTTACAGGGGGCCATTCGACCTCTCTGGGGCCAACGTCCTGACTTTC. Its translation is CASSYRGPFDLSGANVLTF.

The V and J genes are TRBV3-1 (or the pseudogene TRBV3-2) and TRBJ2-7; 9 bases are shared with TRBD1. The CDR3 has 17 amino acids. In germline, CDR1 is LGHDT, CDR2 YNNKEL (reference sequence). The ends lost 1 base at V and 5 bases at J; junction bases unmatched: 12. CDR3 amino acids: CASSQGAIRTGEHEQYF. The DNA of the CDR3 is TGTGCCAGCAGCCAAGGGGCCATAAGGACAGGGGAACACGAGCAGTACTTC.

The chain is built from TRBV5-4 and TRBJ2-2, with 7 positions matching TRBD1. J lost 8 bases, V lost 4 bases, and 11 bases had no gene match. Germline values: CDR1 SGHNT, CDR2 YYREEE (reference sequence). This CDR3 is 15 amino acids long. In DNA form, the CDR3 reads TGTGCCAGCAGCGCTGCGAGGGGGCAGTCGGGGGAGCTGTTTTTT. Amino acid sequence: CASSAARGQSGELFF.

This chain links TRBV6-2 or TRBV6-3 with TRBJ1-2, with D unresolved. V lost 6 bases, J lost 4 bases, and 12 bases lay in between. Germline CDR1 MNHEY, CDR2 SVGEGT. CDR3 length: 13 residues. In DNA form, the CDR3 reads TGTGCCAGCAGCCCACTACTTAGCTATGGCTACACCTTC. Encoded protein: CASSPLLSYGYTF.

This clone was found once. The chain carries TRBV18 and TRBJ2-7; 7 bases match TRBD1. V shed 1 base and J 5 bases; nucleotides not matched to a gene: 2. Germline values: CDR1 KGHSH, CDR2 LQKENI. This CDR3 spans 13 amino acids. CDR3 region: CASSPRGQDEQYF. The CDR3 nucleotides read TGTGCCAGCTCACCACGAGGACAGGACGAGCAGTACTTC.

The chain is built from TRBV28 and TRBJ2-1; 9 bases fit TRBD1. The germline CDR1 and CDR2 sequences are MDHEN and SYDVKM. V lost 5 bases and J lost 7; bases outside the gene matches: 6. The CDR3 is made up of 14 amino acids. The CDR3 sequence is CASSGPGQGNEQFF. The CDR3 DNA reads as TGTGCCAGCAGTGGACCGGGACAGGGAAATGAGCAGTTCTTC.

The chain carries TRBV19 and TRBJ2-3, with TRBD2 matching 11 bases. V lost 1 base to trimming and J lost 6 bases; unmatched junction nucleotides: 12. The CDR3 spans 18 residues. The germline gives CDR1 LNHDA, CDR2 SQIVND (reference sequence). The CDR3 nucleotides read TGTGCCAGTAGTATAGGCCTAGCGGGAGGCCTGTTGAGTGATACGCAGTATTTT. Residues: CASSIGLAGGLLSDTQYF. Combining the CDR3 with reference TRBV19 and TRBJ2-3 gives the whole variable domain DGGITQSPKYLFRKEGQNVTLSCEQNLNHDAMYWYRQDPGQGLRLIYYSQIVNDFQKGDIAEGYSVSREKKESFPLTVTSAQKNPTAFYLCASSIGLAGGLLSDTQYFGPGTRLTVL.

The rearrangement uses TRBV5-1 and TRBJ1-6; tentatively, D is TRBD1 (5 bases). The CDR3 covers 15 residues. The V end lost 0 bases, the J end lost 3 bases, and 7 bases lay between the germline ends. Germline CDR1 is SGHRS and CDR2 is YFSETQ. The CDR3 sequence is CASSLATGYNSPLHF. Written as DNA, the CDR3 is TGCGCCAGCAGCTTGGCTACAGGCTATAATTCACCCCTCCACTTT.

The J gene is TRBJ2-7, the V gene TRBV7-2, with 7 nucleotides matching TRBD2. Germline assignment: CDR1 SGHTA and CDR2 FQGNSA. Trimming at V came to 1 base and at J to 5 bases, leaving 5 bases not matched to a gene. The CDR3 covers 14 residues. Here the CDR3 DNA reads TGTGCCAGCAGCTTAGGCGGGAGCGCCAACGAGCAGTACTTC. Its translation is CASSLGGSANEQYF. The entire variable domain, with the rest obtained from reference TRBV7-2 and TRBJ2-7, is as follows: GAGVSQSPSNKVTEKGKDVELRCDPISGHTALYWYRQSLGQGLEFLIYFQGNSAPDKSGLPSDRFSAERTGGSVSTLTIQRTQQEDSAVYLCASSLGGSANEQYFGPGTRLTVT.

V is TRBV3-1 (or the pseudogene TRBV3-2) and J is TRBJ2-3, with a weak D call TRBD1 (5 bases). V lost 1 base to trimming and J lost 4 bases, with 9 bases between them. This CDR3 region has 14 residues. Germline CDR1 LGHDT, CDR2 YNNKEL (reference sequence). Here the CDR3 DNA reads TGTGCCAGCAGCCAAGGCCTAGGGGCAGATACGCAGTATTTT. Translation gives CASSQGLGADTQYF.

This clone was seen just once. This rearrangement joins TRBV28 to TRBJ2-7, with D unresolved. The CDR3 extends over 14 amino acids. In germline, CDR1 is MDHEN, CDR2 SYDVKM. V lost 7 bases, J lost 0 bases, and 13 bases lay in between. The DNA for the CDR3 is TGTGCCAGCACCGTCCACCAGGCCTCCTACGAGCAGTACTTC. Protein sequence: CASTVHQASYEQYF.

This chain joins TRBV10-3 and TRBJ2-3; D is ambiguous. The CDR3 extends over 9 amino acids. Per the germline V gene, CDR1 is ENHRY and CDR2 is SYGVKD. V was clipped by 11 bases and J by 6 bases, with 6 bases between them. CDR3: CAVGDTQYF. CDR3 nucleotide sequence: TGTGCCGTCGGGGATACGCAGTATTTT.

This clone has only one observation. This chain uses TRBV5-4 with TRBJ2-3; D may be TRBD2 (6 bases). CDR3 length: 16 amino acids. Germline loops: CDR1 SGHNT, CDR2 YYREEE (reference sequence). The V and J ends lost 3 bases and 3 bases respectively, with 17 bases between them. DNA of the CDR3: TGTGCCAGCAGCTCCCCGACAAACGGGAGAACAGATACGCAGTATTTT. This sequence encodes CASSSPTNGRTDTQYF.